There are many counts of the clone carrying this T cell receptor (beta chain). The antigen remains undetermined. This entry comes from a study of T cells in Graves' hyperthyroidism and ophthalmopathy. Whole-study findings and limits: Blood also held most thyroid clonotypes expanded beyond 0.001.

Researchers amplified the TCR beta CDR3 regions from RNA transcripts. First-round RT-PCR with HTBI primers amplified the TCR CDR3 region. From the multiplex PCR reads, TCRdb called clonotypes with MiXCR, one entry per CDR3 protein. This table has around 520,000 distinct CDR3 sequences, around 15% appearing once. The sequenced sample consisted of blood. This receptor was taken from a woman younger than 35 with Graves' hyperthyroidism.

CDR3 DNA sequence: TGTGCCAGCAGCCCCACCCCAGGGGGGCAACTGTCCTCCTACAATGAGCAGTTCTTC. It is translated as CASSPTPGGQLSSYNEQFF. The genes are TRBV7-9 and TRBJ2-1, with D maybe TRBD1 (7 bases). Germline assignment: CDR1 SEHNR and CDR2 FQNEAQ (reference sequence). The CDR3 length is 19 residues. Trimming took off 5 bases at V and 0 bases at J, with 23 bases between the two ends.